A selection of T cell receptor beta chains follows, all from one sample in a study of T cells in Graves' hyperthyroidism and ophthalmopathy. TCRdb reprocessed the multiplex PCR reads with MiXCR, giving one entry per CDR3 protein. The table has about 350,000 distinct CDR3 sequences, 15% to 20% seen once. The sample taken for sequencing was blood. The receptors were sampled from a middle-aged woman with Graves' ophthalmopathy. CDR3s include the opening cysteine and the closing phenylalanine or tryptophan. D genes are given only for firm matches. Only part of the rows carry a size: once, few, many, or a class if the clone is expanded.

v_gene	d_gene	j_gene	abundance	CDR3aa	CDR3nt
TRBV6-5	TRBD2	TRBJ2-5	many	CASSPGGNQETQYF	TGTGCCAGCAGCCCCGGGGGGAACCAAGAGACCCAGTACTTC
TRBV28	-	TRBJ2-7	many	CASSTDWRDTARSYEQYF	TGTGCCAGCAGTACGGACTGGCGGGACACCGCACGTTCCTACGAGCAGTACTTC
TRBV14	-	TRBJ2-2	many	CASSGYGGELFF	TGTGCCAGCAGCGGTTACGGGGGGGAGCTGTTTTTT
TRBV20-1	TRBD2	TRBJ2-7	few	CSARDGRSSYEQYF	TGCAGTGCTAGGGACGGGAGGAGCTCCTACGAGCAGTACTTC
TRBV30	-	TRBJ2-5	many	CAWSVSLMSSLKTQYF	TGTGCCTGGAGTGTTTCGCTAATGTCGTCCCTAAAGACCCAGTACTTC
TRBV12-3/TRBV12-4	-	TRBJ1-2	-	CASSLEGRPYNYGYTF	TGTGCCAGCAGTTTAGAGGGCAGACCTTATAACTATGGCTACACCTTC
TRBV6-1	-	TRBJ2-2	many	CASSGYRSTGELFF	TGTGCCAGCAGTGGATATCGGAGCACCGGGGAGCTGTTTTTT
TRBV11-3	TRBD1	TRBJ1-2	few	CASSFPDRENYGYTF	TGTGCCAGCAGCTTTCCGGACAGGGAGAACTATGGCTACACCTTC
TRBV6-5	-	TRBJ2-7	-	CASSHGTSYEQSF	TGTGCCAGCAGTCACGGGACATCCTACGAGCAGTCCTTC
TRBV3-1	-	TRBJ2-5	many	CASSHRLGKETQYF	TGTGCCAGCAGCCACCGACTAGGAAAAGAGACCCAGTACTTC
TRBV20-1	-	TRBJ1-3	many	CSATVPKVGASGNTIYF	TGCAGTGCGACGGTCCCCAAGGTTGGGGCCTCTGGAAACACCATATATTTT